The rows below give T cell receptor beta chains drawn from one sample of a study of T cell responses to AZD1222 COVID-19 vaccine. The protocol was immunoSEQ multiplex PCR, while the TCRdb copy is restricted to in-frame clones and leaves out a portion. The table shows around 200,000 clones, with around 89% occurring only once. The specimen comprised peripheral blood, sampled 28 days after the second AZD1222 dose. The receptors were sampled from an adult who received the AZD1222 COVID-19 vaccine. The CDR3 runs from the conserved cysteine through the conserved F or W. The D gene is left open where the match is weak. The size field is filled for only some rows; it gives once, few, many or a size class.

v_gene	d_gene	j_gene	abundance	CDR3aa	CDR3nt
TRBV11-2	-	TRBJ2-7	-	CASSLETPAEQYF	TGTGCCAGCAGCTTAGAGACCCCAGCTGAGCAGTACTTC
TRBV6-4	TRBD2	TRBJ2-1	-	CASRGTSGRTSEQFF	TGTGCCAGCAGAGGGACTAGCGGCAGGACAAGTGAGCAGTTCTTC
TRBV28	-	TRBJ2-1	many	CASKSRLKQFF	TGTGCCAGCAAGTCAAGGTTAAAGCAGTTCTTC
TRBV5-1	-	TRBJ2-1	-	CASSTGLDGYNEQFF	TGCGCCAGCAGCACTGGACTCGACGGCTACAATGAGCAGTTCTTC
TRBV6-5	TRBD1	TRBJ1-1	-	CASLDRGLRNTEAFF	TGTGCCAGCCTTGACAGGGGGCTTCGGAACACTGAAGCTTTCTTT
TRBV7-9	-	TRBJ2-1	once	CASSLRKAGDEDEQFF	TGTGCCAGCAGCTTAAGGAAGGCAGGGGATGAGGATGAGCAGTTCTTC
TRBV5-1	-	TRBJ2-3	once	CASSFWGTDTQYF	TGCGCCAGCAGCTTTTGGGGCACAGATACGCAGTATTTT
TRBV6-5	TRBD1	TRBJ1-2	-	CASSTGTGHYGYTF	TGTGCCAGCAGTACCGGGACAGGGCACTATGGCTACACCTTC
TRBV10-3	-	TRBJ1-6	-	CAVQRGGSNSPLHF	TGTGCCGTCCAACGGGGAGGGTCCAATTCACCCCTCCACTTT
TRBV5-1	TRBD2	TRBJ2-5	-	CASSLDTSGRPGETQYF	TGCGCCAGCAGCTTGGATACTAGCGGGAGACCGGGGGAGACCCAGTACTTC
TRBV5-4	-	TRBJ2-7	-	CASSTGGGHYEQYF	TGTGCCAGCAGCACCGGCGGGGGCCACTACGAGCAGTACTTC
TRBV6-1	TRBD1	TRBJ2-7	few	CASSEARTGLEQYF	TGTGCCAGCAGTGAAGCCCGGACAGGGCTGGAGCAGTACTTC
TRBV9	TRBD1	TRBJ2-1	-	CASSVAPETGYHEQFF	TGTGCCAGCAGCGTAGCTCCCGAGACAGGGTATCATGAGCAGTTCTTC
TRBV29-1	-	TRBJ1-2	-	CSVEGDKFYGYTF	TGCAGCGTTGAAGGTGACAAGTTCTATGGCTACACCTTC
TRBV7-3	TRBD2	TRBJ2-3	-	CASSPIRLANTDTQYF	TGTGCCAGCAGCCCTATCAGACTAGCGAACACAGATACGCAGTATTTT
TRBV14	-	TRBJ2-2	-	CASSQALGRTGELFF	TGTGCCAGCAGCCAAGCCCTCGGGCGCACCGGGGAGCTGTTTTTT
TRBV7-9	TRBD1	TRBJ1-5	-	CASSPPGTGTQPQHF	TGTGCCAGCAGCCCCCCCGGGACAGGGACCCAGCCCCAGCATTTT
TRBV3-1/TRBV3-2	-	TRBJ2-2	once	CASSQRNSVTGELFF	TGTGCCAGCAGCCAGCGGAACTCTGTCACCGGGGAGCTGTTTTTT
TRBV24-1	-	TRBJ2-3	-	CATSDPFRGGFTDTQYF	TGTGCCACCAGTGACCCTTTCCGCGGAGGGTTCACAGATACGCAGTATTTT
TRBV5-5	TRBD1	TRBJ1-4	-	CASSGHRGPTEKLFF	TGTGCCAGCAGCGGCCACAGGGGTCCGACTGAAAAACTGTTTTTT
TRBV7-6	-	TRBJ2-6	-	CASDSGAGANVLTF	TGTGCCAGCGACTCTGGGGCCGGGGCCAACGTCCTGACTTTC
TRBV5-4	-	TRBJ1-4	-	CASSLGRAGVEKLFF	TGTGCCAGCAGCTTGGGCAGGGCAGGGGTTGAAAAACTGTTTTTT
TRBV6-6	-	TRBJ2-3	once	CASSKPGTTDTQYF	TGTGCCAGCAGTAAGCCGGGGACCACAGATACGCAGTATTTT
TRBV5-6	-	TRBJ1-5	-	CASNLGGRGNQPQHF	TGTGCCAGCAACCTGGGGGGGAGGGGCAATCAGCCCCAGCATTTT
TRBV6-5	-	TRBJ2-7	-	CASSYGTSYEQYF	TGTGCCAGCAGTTACGGCACAAGCTACGAGCAGTACTTC
TRBV10-2	-	TRBJ2-7	-	CASSWTPDYEQYF	TGCGCCAGCAGTTGGACTCCGGACTACGAGCAGTACTTC
TRBV27	-	TRBJ2-2	-	CASSLFPHTGELFF	TGTGCCAGCAGTTTATTCCCCCACACCGGGGAGCTGTTTTTT
TRBV9	-	TRBJ1-2	-	CASSVAPGFGYTF	TGTGCCAGCAGCGTAGCCCCCGGGTTCGGCTACACCTTC
TRBV4-2	TRBD2	TRBJ2-7	-	CASSQERGGAGLVHEQYF	TGTGCCAGCAGCCAAGAACGAGGCGGAGCGGGACTCGTCCACGAGCAGTACTTC
TRBV27	TRBD2	TRBJ2-1	-	CASSLMGGRGSYNEQFF	TGTGCCAGCAGTTTAATGGGCGGGAGGGGCTCCTACAATGAGCAGTTCTTC
TRBV11-2	-	TRBJ2-5	once	CASSLEGGTGRETQYF	TGTGCCAGCAGCTTAGAGGGGGGGACAGGCCGAGAGACCCAGTACTTC
TRBV14	TRBD1	TRBJ1-6	-	CASSLTGTNSPLHF	TGTGCCAGCAGCCTGACAGGGACCAATTCACCCCTCCACTTT
TRBV28	-	TRBJ2-7	-	CASSYRDEGYEQYF	TGTGCCAGCAGCTACCGGGACGAAGGCTACGAGCAGTACTTC
TRBV11-2	-	TRBJ2-4	-	CASSLGLGADIQYF	TGTGCCAGCAGCTTAGGCCTAGGGGCGGACATTCAGTACTTC
TRBV12-5	-	TRBJ2-2	-	CASGLTSGRTGELFF	TGTGCTAGTGGTTTAACCAGCGGCCGGACCGGGGAGCTGTTTTTT
TRBV28	TRBD1	TRBJ1-2	-	CASSYPGGFNYGYTF	TGTGCCAGCAGTTACCCAGGGGGCTTTAACTATGGCTACACCTTC
TRBV7-9	-	TRBJ2-7	-	CASSPSSAEQYF	TGTGCCAGCAGCCCCAGCTCGGCGGAGCAGTACTTC
TRBV4-1	TRBD1	TRBJ2-1	-	CASSQVAPQTGMVYNEQFF	TGCGCCAGCAGCCAAGTGGCCCCTCAGACAGGGATGGTCTACAATGAGCAGTTCTTC
TRBV7-3	TRBD2	TRBJ2-1	few	CASSLTGTSGSMFFGNEQFF	TGTGCCAGCAGCTTAACGGGGACTAGCGGGAGTATGTTCTTCGGCAATGAGCAGTTCTTC
TRBV30	-	TRBJ2-7	-	CAWSVLADQAEQYF	TGTGCCTGGAGTGTACTGGCGGACCAAGCGGAGCAGTACTTC
TRBV28	-	TRBJ1-2	-	CASSLSQANYGYTF	TGTGCCAGCAGTTTATCCCAGGCTAACTATGGCTACACCTTC
TRBV6-5	TRBD1	TRBJ1-2	-	CASSYWGQGLYF	TGTGCCAGCAGTTACTGGGGACAGGGTTTATACTTC
TRBV7-8	-	TRBJ1-5	-	CASSLGQEGNQPQHF	TGTGCCAGCAGCTTAGGGCAGGAAGGCAATCAGCCCCAGCATTTT
TRBV18	-	TRBJ1-1	-	CASSPPIYDSPNTEAFF	TGTGCCAGCTCACCACCGATTTACGACAGTCCGAACACTGAAGCTTTCTTT
TRBV7-3	TRBD1	TRBJ2-1	once	CASSLTGDSYNEQFF	TGTGCCAGCAGCTTAACGGGGGACAGTTACAATGAGCAGTTCTTC
TRBV4-2	TRBD2	TRBJ2-2	-	CASSPQPMSSGTAGELFF	TGTGCCAGCAGCCCCCAACCGATGAGTAGCGGGACCGCCGGGGAGCTGTTTTTT
TRBV18	-	TRBJ1-4	-	CASSPSLGTREKLFF	TGTGCCAGCTCACCCTCCTTAGGGACGCGTGAAAAACTGTTTTTT
TRBV27	TRBD2	TRBJ2-1	-	CASSLGTSGNNEQFF	TGTGCCAGCAGTTTGGGAACTAGCGGCAACAATGAGCAGTTCTTC
TRBV12-3/TRBV12-4	-	TRBJ2-1	-	CASTAGLEQFF	TGTGCCAGCACCGCGGGACTCGAGCAGTTCTTC
TRBV28	TRBD1	TRBJ2-1	-	CASSLDGQGKYNEQFF	TGTGCCAGCAGTTTGGACGGACAGGGAAAATACAATGAGCAGTTCTTC
TRBV4-3	-	TRBJ1-1	once	CASSQDYRRGTEAFF	TGCGCCAGCAGCCAAGATTATCGGAGAGGGACTGAAGCTTTCTTT
TRBV6-1	-	TRBJ2-2	-	CASSEGGFWNTGELFF	TGTGCCAGCAGTGAAGGAGGGTTTTGGAACACCGGGGAGCTGTTTTTT
TRBV6-1	-	TRBJ2-5	-	CASSEVETQYF	TGTGCCAGCAGTGAAGTGGAGACCCAGTACTTC
TRBV6-2/TRBV6-3	TRBD2	TRBJ2-7	-	CASSLAGTSGSYEQYF	TGTGCCAGCAGTCTAGCCGGGACTAGCGGTTCCTACGAGCAGTACTTC
TRBV6-5	-	TRBJ1-1	once	CASSYGMVQGRTEAFF	TGTGCCAGCAGTTACGGGATGGTGCAGGGGCGCACTGAAGCTTTCTTT
TRBV30	-	TRBJ1-6	-	CAWSPGIDSPLHF	TGTGCCTGGAGTCCTGGTATTGATTCACCCCTCCACTTT
TRBV6-6	-	TRBJ2-7	-	CASSRVVQGSRGYEQYF	TGTGCCAGCAGTCGAGTGGTTCAGGGGAGCCGAGGGTACGAGCAGTACTTC